This TCR beta chain was retrieved from a study of cytomegalovirus exposure and HLA in healthy donors. This PCR relied on a set of 60 Vbeta primers and 13 Jbeta primers. This table comes from immunoSEQ multiplex PCR, and its TCRdb copy is limited to in-frame clones, with some not included. The sample lists 170,000 or so clones, around four fifths occurring once. Whole-study results and caveats: Follow-up analysis found HLA locus-dependent TCR association rates, highest for DRB1 and lowest for HLA-C.

V shed 2 bases and J 6 bases; nucleotides not matched to a gene: 3. The CDR3 is 13 residues long. Germline V gives CDR1 SNHLY, CDR2 FYNNEI. This clone was recorded only once. Its antigen is unknown. The rearrangement joins TRBV2 to TRBJ1-2; 7 nucleotides align to TRBD1. Specimen: PBMCs. This clonotype was sampled from a woman aged 25 to 45 in good health and CMV-seropositive. Written as DNA, the CDR3 is TGTGCCAGCAGTGAAATACAGGGGCATGGCTACACCTTC. Translating gives CASSEIQGHGYTF. Based on the CDR3 plus reference TRBV2 and TRBJ1-2, the full variable domain is EPEVTQTPSHQVTQMGQEVILRCVPISNHLYFYWYRQILGQKVEFLVSFYNNEISEKSEIFDDQFSVERPDGSNFTLKIRSTKLEDSAMYFCASSEIQGHGYTFGSGTRLTVV.